These 22 T cell receptor beta chains were all obtained from the same sample, sequenced in a study of cytomegalovirus exposure and HLA in healthy donors. The PCR ran on 60 Vbeta and 13 Jbeta primers. Sequencing was performed with immunoSEQ multiplex PCR; in TCRdb, only in-frame clones are kept and a portion is missing. The sample carries approximately 97,000 clones, 81% recorded once. The sequencing input was PBMCs. These receptors were collected from a woman in her 70s in good health and CMV-seropositive.

The chain carries TRBV4-1 and TRBJ2-5, with a tentative D call TRBD2 (6 bases). Trimming took 0 bases from V and 5 from J, leaving 19 bases between them. The CDR3 covers 17 residues. Germline CDR1 is MGHRA and CDR2 is YSYEKL. CDR3 nucleotide sequence: TGCGCCAGCAGCCAAGATCGGACGGGGGTATTGGGGGAGACCCAGTACTTC. Encoded protein: CASSQDRTGVLGETQYF.

This clone was observed a single time. The chain uses TRBV5-6 and TRBJ1-2, with D uncertain. The CDR3 has 15 amino acids. The germline V and J ends were trimmed by 1 base and 1 base, with 11 bases remaining between them. Germline assignment: CDR1 SGHDT and CDR2 YYEEEE. The CDR3 DNA reads TGTGCCAGCAGCTTGACTTACCGCTTTAACTATGGCTACACCTTC. As protein: CASSLTYRFNYGYTF.

This chain uses TRBV28 with TRBJ2-5, with D perhaps TRBD2 (5 bases). The assigned J gene may be wrong: the sequence end matches TRBJ2-7 better. The CDR3 has 12 residues. CDR1 MDHEN and CDR2 SYDVKM come from the germline V gene. The DNA of the CDR3 is TGTGCCAGCAAAGGGAGAACCTACGAGCAGTACTTC. Residues: CASKGRTYEQYF.

In its sample, this clone was seen a few times. The chain links TRBV19 to TRBJ1-5, with 9 bases aligning to TRBD1. Germline V CDR1 and CDR2: LNHDA, SQIVND (reference sequence). The V gene end was trimmed by 2 bases and the J gene end by 4 bases; junction bases not matched to a gene: 3. The CDR3 runs 15 residues. This CDR3 is CASSIKQGANQPQHF. In DNA form, the CDR3 reads TGTGCCAGTAGTATAAAACAGGGGGCTAATCAGCCCCAGCATTTT.

This chain joins TRBV10-3 and TRBJ1-2; 8 nucleotides line up with TRBD1. The V and J ends lost 4 bases and 6 bases, in that order; junction bases with no gene match: 16. CDR3 size: 17 residues. Germline loops: CDR1 ENHRY, CDR2 SYGVKD. The CDR3 here is CAISGFPGTGDMDGYTF. The CDR3 DNA is TGTGCCATCAGTGGGTTCCCCGGGACAGGAGATATGGATGGCTACACCTTC.

V is TRBV7-2 and J is TRBJ2-2; TRBD2 matches 10 bases. Germline V gene sequence: CDR1 SGHTA, CDR2 FQGNSA. With V trimmed by 3 bases and J by 0 bases, 1 base remained unmatched. This CDR3 comprises 16 residues. Here the CDR3 DNA reads TGTGCCAGCAGCTTGACTAGCGGGTCGAACACCGGGGAGCTGTTTTTT. It codes for CASSLTSGSNTGELFF.

Only a few counts were recorded for this clone. The chain has TRBV7-2 and TRBJ2-5; no firm D call. V was pared by 4 bases and J by 1 base, with 7 bases between. This CDR3 comprises 13 residues. Germline V gives CDR1 SGHTA, CDR2 FQGNSA. In nucleotides, the CDR3 is TGTGCCAGCAGCTATCAGTTCCAAGAGACCCAGTACTTC. This encodes CASSYQFQETQYF. Based on the CDR3 plus reference TRBV7-2 and TRBJ2-5, the full variable domain is GAGVSQSPSNKVTEKGKDVELRCDPISGHTALYWYRQSLGQGLEFLIYFQGNSAPDKSGLPSDRFSAERTGGSVSTLTIQRTQQEDSAVYLCASSYQFQETQYFGPGTRLLVL.

The V and J genes are TRBV4-1 and TRBJ2-3, with 9 bases that match TRBD2. CDR1 is MGHRA and CDR2 is YSYEKL in the germline V gene. J gave up 4 bases and V 0 bases, and 8 bases lay outside the gene matches. The CDR3 runs to 17 residues. CDR3 nucleotide sequence: TGCGCCAGCAGCCAAGAAGGGGCTAGCGGGATCCCAGATACGCAGTATTTT. Residues: CASSQEGASGIPDTQYF.

This clone was seen more than once but under ten times. The chain carries TRBV5-1 and TRBJ2-5, with TRBD2 identical over 11 bases. J was trimmed by 1 base and V by 6 bases; bases with no gene match: 2. The germline CDR1 and CDR2 sequences are SGHRS and YFSETQ. CDR3 length: 14 residues. The CDR3 spells CASKTSGIQETQYF. The CDR3 DNA follows: TGCGCCAGCAAGACTAGCGGGATCCAAGAGACCCAGTACTTC.

The chain joins TRBV30 to TRBJ1-2; D is unclear. CDR3 length equals 12 residues. Trimming pared 6 bases from V and 1 base from J, leaving 9 bases between. The V gene's germline CDR1 is GTSNPN and CDR2 SVGIG (reference sequence). CDR3 in DNA: TGTGCCTGCATACGCGGTAACTATGGCTACACCTTC. Protein sequence: CACIRGNYGYTF.

The V gene is TRBV18, the J gene TRBJ1-2; the D gene is possibly TRBD1 (6 bases). The CDR3 contains 15 residues. Germline V gene lookup returns CDR1 KGHSH and CDR2 LQKENI. V was cut by 3 bases and J by 2 bases, with 13 bases left in between. The CDR3 DNA is TGTGCCAGCTCACCTTCAGACAGGCCAAACTATGGCTACACCTTC. Its translation is CASSPSDRPNYGYTF.

The V and J genes are TRBV6-6 and TRBJ1-2; no reliable D call. Trimming left V 7 bases short and J 5 bases short, with 8 bases between. The CDR3 loop spans 11 amino acids. CDR1 and CDR2 from the germline V gene are MNHNY and SVGAGI (reference sequence). The CDR3 DNA follows: TGTGCCAGCACCTCGCGTTATGGCTACACCTTC. It yields the protein CASTSRYGYTF.

The chain joins TRBV9 to TRBJ2-1; 11 bases agree with TRBD2. V shed 1 base and J 1 base; nucleotides not matched to a gene: 10. The CDR3 is 19 residues long. CDR1 and CDR2 from the germline V gene are SGDLS and YYNGEE. The CDR3 loop reads CASSVYALAGGGSYNEQFF. The DNA of the CDR3 is TGTGCCAGCAGCGTATATGCGCTAGCGGGAGGTGGGTCCTACAATGAGCAGTTCTTC.

The V call is TRBV5-6, the J call TRBJ2-5; TRBD2 agrees at 7 bases. In germline, CDR1 is SGHDT, CDR2 YYEEEE. V shed 1 base and J 4 bases; nucleotides not matched to a gene: 7. This CDR3 contains 15 residues. The CDR3 spells CASSLLAAGPETQYF. Here the CDR3 DNA reads TGTGCCAGCAGCTTGCTTGCAGCGGGACCAGAGACCCAGTACTTC.

This rearrangement joins TRBV7-2 to TRBJ2-2; the match to TRBD2 covers 9 bases. CDR1 SGHTA and CDR2 FQGNSA come from the germline V gene. The V and J ends lost 3 bases and 5 bases, in that order; junction bases with no gene match: 7. The CDR3 spans 16 residues. The DNA for the CDR3 is TGTGCCAGCAGCTTTATGACTAGCGGAGTTACCGGGGAGCTGTTTTTT. Its translation is CASSFMTSGVTGELFF.

As regards this clone: Additional DNA sequences in this sample encode the identical CDR3. This chain connects TRBV9 to TRBJ2-2; TRBD1 is a possible D gene (6 bases). This CDR3 is built from 16 residues. Germline CDR1 reads SGDLS; CDR2 reads YYNGEE. With 3 bases removed from V and 1 base from J, the gap between germline ends came to 13 bases. The CDR3 is CASSGRGTRNTGELFF. The CDR3 DNA reads as TGTGCCAGCAGCGGTAGGGGGACGAGGAACACCGGGGAGCTGTTTTTT.

V is TRBV30 and J is TRBJ1-5, with D perhaps TRBD1 (6 bases). The CDR3 runs 14 residues. Germline loops: CDR1 GTSNPN, CDR2 SVGIG (reference sequence). Between the trimmed V and J ends, which lost 2 bases and 7 bases, there was a span of 15 bases. The CDR3, as DNA: TGTGCCTGGAGTTCTCTGAGCAGGGGACAGCCCCAGCATTTT. Its translation is CAWSSLSRGQPQHF.

This chain joins TRBV7-2 and TRBJ1-5; 7 nucleotides align to TRBD1. Germline loops: CDR1 SGHTA, CDR2 FQGNSA. The CDR3 totals 17 residues. V shed 5 bases and J 5 bases; nucleotides not matched to a gene: 15. Here the CDR3 reads CASSRRPSPGGYQPQHF. The CDR3 nucleotides are TGTGCCAGCAGCCGGCGGCCCTCCCCAGGGGGATATCAGCCCCAGCATTTT. The full variable domain, in which reference TRBV7-2 and TRBJ1-5 provide the parts outside the CDR3, is GAGVSQSPSNKVTEKGKDVELRCDPISGHTALYWYRQSLGQGLEFLIYFQGNSAPDKSGLPSDRFSAERTGGSVSTLTIQRTQQEDSAVYLCASSRRPSPGGYQPQHFGDGTRLSIL.

The genes are TRBV5-1 and TRBJ1-4; D is perhaps TRBD1 (5 bases). Germline CDR1 reads SGHRS; CDR2 reads YFSETQ. The germline V and J ends were trimmed by 3 bases and 0 bases, with 9 bases remaining between them. This CDR3 has 15 residues. CDR3 amino acids: CASSSQTATNEKLFF. In DNA form, the CDR3 reads TGCGCCAGCAGCTCTCAGACAGCAACTAATGAAAAACTGTTTTTT.

V and J are TRBV6-5 and TRBJ2-5; D may be TRBD1 (6 bases). CDR1 MNHEY and CDR2 SVGAGI come from the germline V gene. The CDR3 covers 14 residues. V lost 6 bases to trimming and J lost 4 bases, with 15 bases between them. The CDR3 nucleotides read TGTGCCAGCAGACGTTCTACAGGGTCAGAGACCCAGTACTTC. Its translation is CASRRSTGSETQYF.

J is TRBJ2-2 and V is TRBV9; D might be TRBD2 (6 bases). The CDR3 is made up of 15 amino acids. Deletions cut 2 bases from V and 0 bases from J, with 8 bases between. Germline lookup yields CDR1 SGDLS and CDR2 YYNGEE. CDR3 sequence: CASSVSGANTGELFF. CDR3 sequence (DNA): TGTGCCAGCAGCGTCTCGGGGGCGAACACCGGGGAGCTGTTTTTT.

The rearrangement links TRBV28 to TRBJ1-4, with a tentative D call TRBD1 (5 bases). The ends were cut back, 6 bases at V and 3 bases at J, with 11 bases in the middle. Germline V CDR1 and CDR2: MDHEN, SYDVKM. The CDR3 runs to 14 residues. CDR3 sequence: CASSRTYPNEKLFF. The CDR3 nucleotides are TGTGCCAGCAGCCGGACATACCCTAATGAAAAACTGTTTTTT. The whole variable domain, filled in from reference TRBV28 and TRBJ1-4, reads DVKVTQSSRYLVKRTGEKVFLECVQDMDHENMFWYRQDPGLGLRLIYFSYDVKMKEKGDIPEGYSVSREKKERFSLILESASTNQTSMYLCASSRTYPNEKLFFGSGTQLSVL.